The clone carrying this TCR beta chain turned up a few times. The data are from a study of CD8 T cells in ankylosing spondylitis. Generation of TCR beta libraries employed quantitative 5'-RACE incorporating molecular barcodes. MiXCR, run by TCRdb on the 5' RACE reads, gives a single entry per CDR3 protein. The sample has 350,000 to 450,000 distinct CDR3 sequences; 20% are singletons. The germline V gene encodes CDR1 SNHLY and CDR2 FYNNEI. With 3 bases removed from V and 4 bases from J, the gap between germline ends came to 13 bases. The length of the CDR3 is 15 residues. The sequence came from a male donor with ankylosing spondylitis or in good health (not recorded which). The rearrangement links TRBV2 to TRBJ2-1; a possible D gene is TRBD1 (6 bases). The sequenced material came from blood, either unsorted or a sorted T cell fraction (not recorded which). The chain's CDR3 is CASSDNRAEYNEQFF. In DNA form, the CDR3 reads TGTGCCAGCAGTGATAACAGGGCGGAATACAATGAGCAGTTCTTC.